These 22 T cell receptor beta chains originate from one sample sequenced in a study of blood T cell repertoires in COVID-19 (dated by TCRdb to 2018 to 2020). The method was the immunoSEQ multiplex PCR assay. TCRdb mirrors the immuneACCESS table, restricted to in-frame sequences. Some clones are absent from its copies; in checked studies, under half trace to an unresolved V gene, and the reason for the others is unknown. Present in this sample are 200,000 to 250,000 clones, about 85% of which were seen just once. The biggest ten clones account for over 15% of the sample. Material for sequencing was PBMCs or T cells enriched from blood (not recorded which). Source of these receptors: a man aged 40-49 years who had recovered from COVID-19.

This chain uses TRBV7-9 with TRBJ2-7; 8 bases line up with TRBD1. Germline lookup yields CDR1 SEHNR and CDR2 FQNEAQ (reference sequence). This CDR3 spans 13 amino acids. The ends lost 4 bases at V and 3 bases at J; junction bases unmatched: 2. CDR3 nucleotide sequence: TGTGCCAGCAGCTCGGGACAGGACTACGAGCAGTACTTC. Its protein product is CASSSGQDYEQYF.

The chain combines TRBV4-1 with TRBJ1-1; D not resolved. V shed 0 bases and J shed 1 base, with 6 bases lying between them. CDR1 is MGHRA, CDR2 YSYEKL, per germline. CDR3 length equals 14 residues. CDR3 in DNA: TGCGCCAGCAGCCAAGAACACAGGAACACTGAAGCTTTCTTT. Protein: CASSQEHRNTEAFF.

V usage is TRBV11-2 and J usage is TRBJ2-1, with TRBD2 matching 12 bases. Germline V lookup: CDR1 SGHAT, CDR2 FQNNGV. V lost 4 bases, J lost 12 bases, and 16 bases stayed unmatched. The CDR3 is 17 amino acids. CDR3 coding DNA: TGTGCCAGCAGCTCATATAAAGAAACTAGCGGGAGGAACGGGCAGTTCTTC. Translating it yields CASSSYKETSGRNGQFF. Full variable domain (rest looked up from reference TRBV11-2 and TRBJ2-1): EAGVAQSPRYKIIEKRQSVAFWCNPISGHATLYWYQQILGQGPKLLIQFQNNGVVDDSQLPKDRFSAERLKGVDSTLKIQPAKLEDSAVYLCASSSYKETSGRNGQFFGPGTRLTVL.

This chain connects TRBV19 to TRBJ1-5; 9 bases align to TRBD1. The V and J ends lost 3 bases and 4 bases, in that order; junction bases with no gene match: 4. This CDR3 is 15 amino acids long. In germline, CDR1 is LNHDA, CDR2 SQIVND (reference sequence). DNA for the CDR3: TGTGCCAGTAGTATTAGGACAGGGGTTAATCAGCCCCAGCATTTT. Protein sequence: CASSIRTGVNQPQHF.

The chain uses TRBV5-4 and TRBJ2-3, with D possibly being TRBD1 (6 bases). The CDR3 loop spans 13 amino acids. Germline CDR1 is SGHNT and CDR2 is YYREEE (reference sequence). V shed 2 bases and J shed 9 bases, with 13 bases lying between them. CDR3 in amino acids: CASSLDYRDTQYF. CDR3 DNA sequence: TGTGCCAGCAGCTTAGATTACAGGGACACGCAGTATTTT.

A remark on this clone: A far bigger clonotype differs at one base, so this is likely a read error. V gene TRBV7-8 combines with J gene TRBJ2-1; D unresolved. This CDR3 is 12 amino acids long. CDR1 is SGHVS and CDR2 is FQNEAQ in the germline V gene. V lost 2 bases and J lost 8, with 7 bases in between. CDR3 protein: CASSLPFDEQFF. The CDR3 DNA is TGTGCCAGCAGCTTACCGTTCGATGAGCAGTTCTTC. Together with reference TRBV7-8 and TRBJ2-1, the CDR3 gives the full variable domain: GAGVSQSPRYKVAKRGQDVALRCDPISGHVSLFWYQQALGQGPEFLTYFQNEAQLDKSGLPSDRFFAERPEGSVSTLKIQRTQQEDSAVYLCASSLPFDEQFFGPGTRLTVL.

This sequence joins TRBV23-1 and TRBJ2-1; a possible D gene is TRBD2 (5 bases). TRBV23-1 belongs to the ORF category, with a function that is uncertain. V lost 3 bases, J lost 6 bases, and 9 bases lay in between. The CDR3 extends over 13 amino acids. The CDR3, as DNA: TGCGCCAGCAGTCACGCGGGCCTCAATGAGCAGTTCTTC. This encodes CASSHAGLNEQFF.

This sequence joins TRBV7-2 and TRBJ2-2, with TRBD2 matching 9 bases. CDR1 and CDR2 from the germline V gene are SGHTA and FQGNSA. There are 16 residues in the CDR3. With 5 bases clipped from V and 5 bases from J, the junction kept 9 bases outside the gene matches. The CDR3 region has the DNA TGTGCCAGCAGCCCCGCGGGGGGGACAGTTACCGGGGAGCTGTTTTTT. Amino acids: CASSPAGGTVTGELFF.

The V and J genes are TRBV4-1 and TRBJ1-3, with 7 positions matching TRBD1. V was clipped by 3 bases and J by 0 bases; unmatched bases: 5. CDR1 is MGHRA and CDR2 is YSYEKL in the germline V gene. CDR3 length: 16 residues. DNA for the CDR3: TGCGCCAGCAGCCAGGGGGACAGCTTCTCTGGAAACACCATATATTTT. Protein product: CASSQGDSFSGNTIYF.

This rearrangement joins TRBV5-4 to TRBJ2-5, with TRBD1 matching over 12 bases. CDR3 length equals 17 residues. Per germline, CDR1 SGHNT and CDR2 YYREEE (reference sequence). The junction had 11 bases not matched to a gene; V was cut back by 3 bases and J by 5 bases. The CDR3 DNA sequence: TGTGCCAGCAGCTCCGCCGGGACAGGGGGCTGGGAGGAGACCCAGTACTTC. Amino acid sequence: CASSSAGTGGWEETQYF.

The genes are TRBV11-3 and TRBJ2-7, with 7 bases aligning to TRBD1. With V trimmed by 5 bases and J by 1 base, 8 bases remained unmatched. This CDR3 has 15 amino acids. CDR1 and CDR2 from the germline V gene are SGHNT and YENEEA. CDR3 coding DNA: TGTGCCAGCAGCCACACCCGGGACAGATCCTACGAGCAGTACTTC. Protein: CASSHTRDRSYEQYF. Variable domain in full (rest from reference TRBV11-3 and TRBJ2-7): EAGVVQSPRYKIIEKKQPVAFWCNPISGHNTLYWYLQNLGQGPELLIRYENEEAVDDSQLPKDRFSAERLKGVDSTLKIQPAELGDSAVYLCASSHTRDRSYEQYFGPGTRLTVT.

The rearrangement links TRBV5-1 to TRBJ2-2, with 10 bases aligning to TRBD2. Germline V gene sequence: CDR1 SGHRS, CDR2 YFSETQ. Trimming cost V 0 bases and J 6 bases; bases outside gene matches: 5. This CDR3 is built from 16 residues. The CDR3 here is CASSLAQLAGSGELFF. CDR3 DNA: TGCGCCAGCAGCTTGGCCCAACTAGCGGGATCCGGGGAGCTGTTTTTT.

The count of this clone is one. This sequence joins TRBV2 and TRBJ2-1; 11 nucleotides line up with TRBD2. Germline loops: CDR1 SNHLY, CDR2 FYNNEI. J was trimmed by 1 base and V by 6 bases; bases with no gene match: 5. The CDR3 is made up of 16 amino acids. In DNA, the CDR3 is TGTGCCAGCAGCTATACTAGCGGGAGTTCCTACAATGAGCAGTTCTTC. As protein: CASSYTSGSSYNEQFF. Full variable domain (rest looked up from reference TRBV2 and TRBJ2-1): EPEVTQTPSHQVTQMGQEVILRCVPISNHLYFYWYRQILGQKVEFLVSFYNNEISEKSEIFDDQFSVERPDGSNFTLKIRSTKLEDSAMYFCASSYTSGSSYNEQFFGPGTRLTVL.

There are a few counts of this clone. The chain uses TRBV14 and TRBJ2-7; 9 positions match TRBD1. V dropped 5 bases and J dropped 2; count of bases not matched to a gene: 4. CDR1 is SGHDN, CDR2 FVKESK, per germline. The CDR3 spans 14 residues. This CDR3 reads CASSVGTGPYEQYF. The DNA for the CDR3 is TGTGCCAGCAGCGTAGGGACAGGGCCCTACGAGCAGTACTTC.

J is TRBJ2-7 and V is TRBV5-5; D is undetermined. The CDR3 totals 13 residues. The V gene's germline CDR1 is SGHKS and CDR2 YYEKEE (reference sequence). V lost 0 bases to trimming and J lost 4 bases, with 8 bases between them. In DNA, the CDR3 is TGTGCCAGCAGCTTGGGGAGAACTTACGAGCAGTACTTC. Translating it yields CASSLGRTYEQYF.

The gene calls are TRBV5-1 and TRBJ2-7, with 8 positions matching TRBD1. CDR1 is SGHRS, CDR2 YFSETQ, per germline. Trimming cost V 2 bases and J 4 bases; bases outside gene matches: 8. The CDR3 has 15 amino acids. CDR3 in DNA: TGCGCCAGCAGCTTTAGTCAGGGGGCCGCATACGAGCAGTACTTC. It codes for CASSFSQGAAYEQYF.

This clone was recorded once. CDR3 DNA sequence: TGCGCCAGCAGCGGGAGAGCTTTCTTT. Amino acids: CASSGRAFF. The chain combines TRBV10-1 with TRBJ1-1; D is ambiguous. CDR3 size: 9 residues. V was shortened by 6 bases and J by 10 bases, with 6 bases between the two germline ends. Germline V gene data show CDR1 as WNHNN and CDR2 as SYGVQD (reference sequence).

This clone was seen a few times. The rearrangement links TRBV6-2 or TRBV6-3 to TRBJ1-1, with 8 bases lining up with TRBD1. From germline, CDR1 is MNHEY and CDR2 SVGEGT. The V gene end was trimmed by 0 bases and the J gene end by 4 bases; junction bases not matched to a gene: 7. The CDR3 extends over 16 amino acids. The CDR3 nucleotides are TGTGCCAGCAGTTACTCCCACCCCGGACAGGGCACTGAAGCTTTCTTT. It codes for CASSYSHPGQGTEAFF.

CDR3 region: CASSGFLTGQAGYTF. CDR3 nucleotide sequence: TGTGCCAGCAGCGGATTTCTAACCGGACAGGCAGGCTACACCTTC. The chain couples TRBV7-6 to TRBJ1-2; 7 positions agree with TRBD1. J was trimmed by 8 bases and V by 5 bases; bases with no gene match: 14. Germline-derived CDR1 and CDR2 are SGHVS and FNYEAQ. The CDR3 has 15 residues.

This rearrangement joins TRBV7-6 to TRBJ1-6, with TRBD1 matching 8 bases. Germline-derived CDR1 and CDR2 are SGHVS and FNYEAQ. The length of the CDR3 is 19 residues. The V and J ends lost 0 bases and 4 bases, in that order; junction bases with no gene match: 11. The CDR3 coding sequence is TGTGCCAGCAGCTTAGCGTCGCCGGGTCGGACAGGGTATAATTCACCCCTCCACTTT. Translation gives CASSLASPGRTGYNSPLHF.

The V gene is TRBV28, the J gene TRBJ2-1; D might be TRBD1 (6 bases). Germline lookup yields CDR1 MDHEN and CDR2 SYDVKM. The ends were cut back, 5 bases at V and 8 bases at J, with 16 bases in the middle. The CDR3 covers 14 residues. CDR3 region: CASSPPIQGHEQFF. The CDR3 DNA sequence: TGTGCCAGCAGTCCCCCGATACAGGGTCATGAGCAGTTCTTC.

The chain couples TRBV2 to TRBJ2-2; D is undetermined. Germline assignment: CDR1 SNHLY and CDR2 FYNNEI. The CDR3 runs to 14 residues. V lost 2 bases and J 5 bases, leaving 9 bases between the germline ends. This CDR3 is CASSEQVVTGELFF. In DNA form, the CDR3 reads TGTGCCAGCAGTGAACAGGTGGTGACCGGGGAGCTGTTTTTT.